A single sample gave rise to the 8 T cell receptor beta chains below, sequenced in a study of T cell responses to AZD1222 COVID-19 vaccine. Clones were sequenced by immunoSEQ multiplex PCR, and TCRdb holds only the in-frame ones, with some missing. The table records fewer than 55,000 clones, 65% to 85% of them present only once. The input for sequencing was peripheral blood, taken on day 0 of AZD1222 vaccination. These receptors all come from an adult in good health.

This sequence joins TRBV30 and TRBJ1-2; no firm D call. CDR3 length equals 13 residues. CDR1 GTSNPN and CDR2 SVGIG come from the germline V gene (reference sequence). V dropped 2 bases and J dropped 8 bases, with 15 bases sitting between them. CDR3 bases: TGTGCCTGGAGTCTCCAAGGCCTCGGGGGCTACACCTTC. Amino acid sequence: CAWSLQGLGGYTF.

The CDR3 here is CASRLNRGRGEKLFF. CDR3 bases: TGTGCCAGCAGGCTAAACAGGGGGAGAGGCGAAAAACTGTTTTTT. This chain uses TRBV6-5 with TRBJ1-4, with 8 bases identical to TRBD1. There are 15 residues in the CDR3. Germline trimming cut 6 bases from V and 8 bases from J; bases unmatched to any gene: 11. Germline V gene lookup returns CDR1 MNHEY and CDR2 SVGAGI.

The chain employs TRBV27 and TRBJ2-1; 9 positions agree with TRBD1. V lost 4 bases, J lost 6 bases, and 7 bases stayed unmatched. Germline CDR1 is MNHEY and CDR2 is SMNVEV (reference sequence). The CDR3 is 15 amino acids. The DNA of the CDR3 is TGTGCCAGCAGTTCCGCCGGGACAGGGTCCAATGAGCAGTTCTTC. Its protein product is CASSSAGTGSNEQFF.

The table lists this clone with a few counts. The chain combines TRBV6-6 with TRBJ2-2, with 9 bases that match TRBD1. V shed 5 bases and J 3 bases; nucleotides not matched to a gene: 4. CDR1 MNHNY and CDR2 SVGAGI come from the germline V gene (reference sequence). The CDR3 spans 15 residues. CDR3 in DNA: TGTGCCAGCAGTCTAAGGACAGGGGACACCGGGGAGCTGTTTTTT. It is translated as CASSLRTGDTGELFF.

The chain recombines TRBV7-2 with TRBJ1-1, with D maybe TRBD1 (6 bases). CDR1 is SGHTA, CDR2 FQGNSA, per germline. CDR3 length: 14 residues. Deletions cut 5 bases from V and 1 base from J, with 11 bases between. The CDR3, as DNA: TGTGCCAGCAGCAAACAGACAGGGAACACTGAAGCTTTCTTT. Protein product: CASSKQTGNTEAFF. Full variable domain (rest looked up from reference TRBV7-2 and TRBJ1-1): GAGVSQSPSNKVTEKGKDVELRCDPISGHTALYWYRQSLGQGLEFLIYFQGNSAPDKSGLPSDRFSAERTGGSVSTLTIQRTQQEDSAVYLCASSKQTGNTEAFFGQGTRLTVV.

This chain links TRBV3-1 (or the pseudogene TRBV3-2) with TRBJ2-3, with D unclear. Looked up from germline, CDR1 is LGHDT and CDR2 is YNNKEL (reference sequence). The CDR3 sequence is 13 residues long. Trimming pared 2 bases from V and 0 bases from J, leaving 3 bases between. The CDR3 region has the DNA TGTGCCAGCAGCCAACGAAGCACAGATACGCAGTATTTT. As protein: CASSQRSTDTQYF.

The gene calls are TRBV30 and TRBJ1-2; no definite D call. CDR3 length equals 13 residues. Germline V gene data show CDR1 as GTSNPN and CDR2 as SVGIG (reference sequence). The germline V and J ends were trimmed by 4 bases and 4 bases, with 13 bases remaining between them. This chain's CDR3 is CAWNRWQAYGYTF. In DNA form, the CDR3 reads TGTGCCTGGAATCGGTGGCAGGCCTATGGCTACACCTTC.

The chain recombines TRBV2 with TRBJ2-1; D remains ambiguous. The CDR3 is 12 amino acids. V was pared by 3 bases and J by 6 bases, with 6 bases between. Germline CDR1 SNHLY, CDR2 FYNNEI. The CDR3 reads CASSEDGNEQFF. The CDR3 nucleotides read TGTGCCAGCAGTGAGGATGGCAATGAGCAGTTCTTC.